A single T cell receptor beta chain is shown here with its context. The antigen is undetermined. This entry comes from a study of response to subunit inactivated influenza vaccine. The study, taken as a whole, reports: Authors suggested seasonal influenza vaccinations each recruit few new T cells.

The CDR3 is 15 amino acids. Trimming cost V 5 bases and J 4 bases; bases outside gene matches: 7. TCRdb re-analysed the RT-PCR reads in MiXCR, keeping a single row per CDR3 protein. The table includes more than 450,000 distinct CDR3 sequences, approximately 10% detected once. This sample was shared with a second study, whose subject was T cells expressing NK-cell markers. That study adds: 5'RACE template switching built TCR beta cDNA with unique molecular identifiers. The TCR beta repertoires originated in sorted CD3+CD56+NKG2C+, CD3+CD56+NKG2C- and CD3+CD56-NKG2C+ T cells. Among the eight sequenced donors, seven tested HCMV-seropositive and one tested seronegative. For several donors, these clonotypes were likewise the leading ones in the CD3+CD56-NKG2C+ fraction.

This rearrangement joins TRBV12-3 or TRBV12-4 to TRBJ2-3; 9 nucleotides line up with TRBD1. The TCR originated in a man in his fifties who received an inactivated influenza vaccine. The sequenced sample was PBMCs from blood, obtained on the day of vaccination. The CDR3: CASSLNRGRADTQYF. CDR3 sequence (DNA): TGTGCCAGCAGTCTCAACAGGGGGCGGGCAGATACGCAGTATTTT.